These 32 T cell receptor beta chains originate from one sample sequenced in a study of control samples from healthy donors and cancer patients. Some clones are missing from TCRdb's copy, which holds only in-frame ones; the method was immunoSEQ multiplex PCR. The sample includes 110,000 to 150,000 clones, around 94% seen only once; the top ten take around 14%. Sequencing was done on a sample of PBMCs. Receptors were obtained from a man between 60 and 75 years old with colorectal cancer.

The J gene is TRBJ2-7, the V gene TRBV29-1; D is ambiguous. The germline V gene encodes CDR1 SQVTM and CDR2 ANQGSEA. This CDR3 has 12 residues. The V end lost 4 bases, the J end lost 3 bases, and 10 bases lay between the germline ends. CDR3 DNA sequence: TGCAGCGTTGGGATGGACCGCTACGAGCAGTACTTC. It specifies CSVGMDRYEQYF.

This chain joins TRBV7-9 and TRBJ1-1, with unresolved D. The CDR3 has 12 amino acids. In germline, CDR1 is SEHNR, CDR2 FQNEAQ (reference sequence). Trimming shortened V by 1 base and J by 4 bases, and 4 bases separated the two germline ends. DNA of the CDR3: TGTGCCAGCAGCTTAGGAGCCACTGAAGCTTTCTTT. Translating gives CASSLGATEAFF.

The chain combines TRBV6-5 with TRBJ1-1; TRBD1 might be the D (6 bases). The CDR3 is 14 amino acids. Trimming stripped 4 bases from V and 0 bases from J, with 9 bases between. Germline CDR1 and CDR2: MNHEY and SVGAGI. The CDR3 region is CASSLQGMNTEAFF. The CDR3 DNA reads as TGTGCCAGCAGTTTACAGGGCATGAACACTGAAGCTTTCTTT.

The V gene is TRBV6-6, the J gene TRBJ1-1; D is perhaps TRBD1 (6 bases). The CDR3 covers 13 residues. The germline V and J ends were trimmed by 6 bases and 3 bases, with 11 bases remaining between them. Looked up from germline, CDR1 is MNHNY and CDR2 is SVGAGI (reference sequence). CDR3 amino acids: CASRRGGDTEAFF. CDR3 bases: TGTGCCAGCAGACGGGGGGGCGACACTGAAGCTTTCTTT.

The rearrangement links TRBV3-1 (or the pseudogene TRBV3-2) to TRBJ2-1; maybe TRBD2 (7 bases). Germline CDR1 reads LGHDT; CDR2 reads YNNKEL (reference sequence). V lost 4 bases and J 1 base, leaving 11 bases between the germline ends. The CDR3 has 15 amino acids. CDR3 sequence: CASSPRGGSYNEQFF. The CDR3 DNA is TGTGCCAGCAGCCCGAGGGGGGGTTCCTACAATGAGCAGTTCTTC.

This chain links TRBV9 with TRBJ2-7, with 9 bases matching TRBD2. CDR3 size: 13 residues. The germline CDR1 and CDR2 sequences are SGDLS and YYNGEE. V was clipped by 3 bases and J by 10 bases; unmatched bases: 8. The CDR3 is CASSATGTSSQYF. For the CDR3, the DNA is TGTGCCAGCAGCGCAACCGGGACTAGCTCACAGTACTTC.

The gene calls are TRBV18 and TRBJ2-3; D gene uncertain. This CDR3 region has 13 residues. Deletions cut 0 bases from V and 5 bases from J, with 6 bases between. From germline, CDR1 is KGHSH and CDR2 LQKENI. In DNA, the CDR3 is TGTGCCAGCTCACCACCATCCCAAGATACGCAGTATTTT. This encodes CASSPPSQDTQYF.

The gene calls are TRBV18 and TRBJ2-2; the D gene is possibly TRBD1 (7 bases). The length of the CDR3 is 16 residues. Germline CDR1 is KGHSH and CDR2 is LQKENI. V was clipped by 0 bases and J by 3 bases, with 11 bases between them. The chain's CDR3 is CASSPPSRGDTGELFF. The DNA of the CDR3 is TGTGCCAGCTCACCACCTTCCAGGGGGGACACCGGGGAGCTGTTTTTT. The variable domain in full, with the rest retrieved from reference TRBV18 and TRBJ2-2, is NAGVMQNPRHLVRRRGQEARLRCSPMKGHSHVYWYRQLPEEGLKFMVYLQKENIIDESGMPKERFSAEFPKEGPSILRIQQVVRGDSAAYFCASSPPSRGDTGELFFGEGSRLTVL.

Note on this clone: A read error may produce the germline difference seen at one junction end. The chain employs TRBV6-5 and TRBJ2-5, with TRBD1 as a possible D gene (5 bases). Germline V gene lookup returns CDR1 MNHEY and CDR2 SVGAGI. This CDR3 has 14 residues. The CDR3 nucleotides are TGTGCCAGCAGTGACTCGTGGGGCGCGGAGACCCAGTACTTC. It is translated as CASSDSWGAETQYF.

The chain carries TRBV12-3 or TRBV12-4 and TRBJ1-6; the D is unclear. Trimming pared 5 bases from V and 4 bases from J, leaving 6 bases between. CDR3 size: 13 residues. In DNA form, the CDR3 reads TGTGCCAGCAGTGAATATTATAATTCACCCCTCCACTTT. It is translated as CASSEYYNSPLHF.

The chain carries TRBV5-1 and TRBJ2-6; 10 nucleotides match TRBD1. Germline values: CDR1 SGHRS, CDR2 YFSETQ. The CDR3 has 17 residues. V shed 3 bases and J 1 base; nucleotides not matched to a gene: 4. CDR3 bases: TGCGCCAGCAGCTGGACAGGGGGTGGTTCTGGGGCCAACGTCCTGACTTTC. Amino acids: CASSWTGGGSGANVLTF.

V usage is TRBV7-2 and J usage is TRBJ2-2; 7 nucleotides line up with TRBD1. Trimming cost V 1 base and J 5 bases; bases outside gene matches: 10. Per the germline V gene, CDR1 is SGHTA and CDR2 is FQGNSA. The length of the CDR3 is 17 residues. The CDR3 bases are TGTGCCAGCAGCTTAGTCACAGGGGAGCGGTCGACCGGGGAGCTGTTTTTT. Amino acid sequence: CASSLVTGERSTGELFF.

This chain connects TRBV14 to TRBJ1-4, with a possible D match to TRBD1 (5 bases). Germline V gives CDR1 SGHDN, CDR2 FVKESK. The CDR3 is made up of 12 amino acids. V gave up 4 bases and J gave up 8 bases, with 8 bases separating them. CDR3 bases: TGTGCCAGCAGCCGCTCAGGGGAAAAACTGTTTTTT. The encoded protein is CASSRSGEKLFF.

The chain joins TRBV10-2 to TRBJ2-2, with D possibly matching TRBD1 (6 bases). CDR1 and CDR2 from the germline V gene are WSHSY and SAAADI. V lost 10 bases to trimming and J lost 6 bases, with 9 bases between them. The CDR3 loop spans 11 amino acids. CDR3 in amino acids: CATRGPGELFF. The DNA of the CDR3 is TGCGCCACCAGGGGTCCCGGGGAGCTGTTTTTT.

The rearrangement joins TRBV5-1 to TRBJ1-4, with D hard to call. Per the germline V gene, CDR1 is SGHRS and CDR2 is YFSETQ. Trimming cost V 2 bases and J 4 bases, with 12 bases left between them. The CDR3 loop spans 15 amino acids. In nucleotides, the CDR3 is TGCGCCAGCAGCTTCGGGGTCCCTCTTAATGAAAAACTGTTTTTT. This sequence encodes CASSFGVPLNEKLFF.

The gene calls are TRBV30 and TRBJ1-5; 8 nucleotides match TRBD1. The CDR3 has 14 residues. CDR1 is GTSNPN and CDR2 is SVGIG in the germline V gene (reference sequence). The CDR3 nucleotides read TGTGTCTGTGACTACAGGGGGACCGGCCAGCCCCAGCATTTT. Translation: CVCDYRGTGQPQHF. Using reference TRBV30 and TRBJ1-5 for the parts outside the CDR3, the full variable domain is SQTIHQWPATLVQPVGSPLSLECTVEGTSNPNLYWYRQAAGRGLQLLFYSVGIGQISSEVPQNLSASRPQDRQFILSSKKLLLSDSGFYLCVCDYRGTGQPQHFGDGTRLSIL.

The chain carries TRBV18 and TRBJ1-1; D unclear. V gave up 4 bases and J gave up 3 bases, with 18 bases separating them. Germline V gene data show CDR1 as KGHSH and CDR2 as LQKENI. The CDR3 spans 16 residues. In nucleotides, the CDR3 is TGTGCCAGCTCACGGGCGGCAAACTTAATGGACACTGAAGCTTTCTTT. It yields the protein CASSRAANLMDTEAFF.

The V and J genes are TRBV25-1 and TRBJ1-4; TRBD1 might be the D (5 bases). Trimming removed 1 base from V and 3 bases from J, with 6 bases in between. Germline V lookup: CDR1 MGHDK, CDR2 SYGVNS. This CDR3 has 14 residues. The CDR3 DNA sequence: TGTGCCAGCAGTGAATGGGGGTCTAATGAAAAACTGTTTTTT. Residues: CASSEWGSNEKLFF.

This clone occurred once. The chain links TRBV27 to TRBJ1-4; D is ambiguous. Germline CDR1 reads MNHEY; CDR2 reads SMNVEV (reference sequence). The V and J ends lost 6 bases and 5 bases respectively, with 13 bases between them. The CDR3 consists of 14 residues. The CDR3 DNA reads TGTGCCAGCAGAACGGACGGACTGAATGAAAAACTGTTTTTT. Amino acid sequence: CASRTDGLNEKLFF.

V gene TRBV6-5 combines with J gene TRBJ2-1; unclear D gene. This CDR3 contains 14 residues. CDR1 is MNHEY and CDR2 is SVGAGI in the germline V gene. Trimming left V 10 bases short and J 6 bases short, with 19 bases between. The CDR3 is CATLKGITPNEQFF. The CDR3, as DNA: TGTGCCACCCTTAAAGGTATTACGCCCAATGAGCAGTTCTTC.

This chain links TRBV5-4 with TRBJ2-3; 7 bases are a match to TRBD1. This CDR3 is built from 15 residues. J was trimmed by 4 bases and V by 0 bases; bases with no gene match: 5. CDR1 and CDR2 (germline): SGHNT, YYREEE (reference sequence). CDR3 in amino acids: CASSLGQGSADTQYF. In DNA form, the CDR3 reads TGTGCCAGCAGCTTGGGACAGGGCTCCGCAGATACGCAGTATTTT.

This rearrangement joins TRBV5-1 to TRBJ2-2; 11 bases line up with TRBD2. In germline, CDR1 is SGHRS, CDR2 YFSETQ. V lost 4 bases to trimming and J lost 2 bases; unmatched junction nucleotides: 4. This CDR3 has 16 amino acids. The CDR3 region is CASSPGLAANTGELFF. DNA of the CDR3: TGCGCCAGCAGCCCGGGACTAGCGGCAAACACCGGGGAGCTGTTTTTT.

This clone was observed once. This chain uses TRBV5-1 with TRBJ1-1; 9 positions agree with TRBD1. This CDR3 has 15 residues. CDR1 is SGHRS and CDR2 is YFSETQ in the germline V gene. Unmatched junction bases numbered 8, after V lost 4 bases and J lost 4 bases. The CDR3 here is CASSRPGQGGTEAFF. CDR3 DNA sequence: TGCGCCAGCAGCCGTCCGGGACAGGGCGGCACTGAAGCTTTCTTT.

The chain employs TRBV28 and TRBJ1-2; 10 bases line up with TRBD1. Per the germline V gene, CDR1 is MDHEN and CDR2 is SYDVKM. Trimming at V came to 6 bases and at J to 3 bases, leaving 13 bases not matched to a gene. The length of the CDR3 is 17 residues. The CDR3 region is CASSFLRTGGRDYGYTF. DNA of the CDR3: TGTGCCAGCAGCTTTCTTAGGACAGGGGGTCGTGACTATGGCTACACCTTC.

This chain links TRBV19 with TRBJ1-1; perhaps TRBD1 as D (5 bases). CDR1 is LNHDA, CDR2 SQIVND, per germline (reference sequence). The CDR3 is made up of 14 amino acids. V was pared by 0 bases and J by 10 bases, with 15 bases between. CDR3 region: CASSIDRPRGGAFF. CDR3 sequence (DNA): TGTGCCAGTAGTATAGATCGACCCCGCGGGGGAGCTTTCTTT.

J is TRBJ2-3 and V is TRBV5-1; 8 bases match TRBD2. The trim removed 0 bases at V and 1 base at J, leaving 4 bases unmatched. CDR1 and CDR2 (germline): SGHRS, YFSETQ. CDR3 length: 16 amino acids. CDR3 in amino acids: CASSLVGSGGTDTQYF. CDR3 sequence (DNA): TGCGCCAGCAGCTTGGTTGGTAGCGGGGGCACAGATACGCAGTATTTT.

V usage is TRBV4-1 and J usage is TRBJ2-7; TRBD1 agrees at 8 bases. Germline V gene sequence: CDR1 MGHRA, CDR2 YSYEKL. The CDR3 runs 17 residues. Trimming cost V 1 base and J 5 bases; bases outside gene matches: 13. CDR3 nucleotide sequence: TGCGCCAGCAGCCAAGGAACCGGGACAGGAAGGTTCGACGAGCAGTACTTC. Amino acid sequence: CASSQGTGTGRFDEQYF.

The V and J genes are TRBV7-2 and TRBJ2-3, with 9 positions matching TRBD1. Germline V lookup: CDR1 SGHTA, CDR2 FQGNSA. Germline trimming cut 5 bases from V and 2 bases from J; bases unmatched to any gene: 5. The CDR3 contains 15 residues. Written as DNA, the CDR3 is TGTGCCAGCAGCCAAAACAGGGGGCTCACAGATACGCAGTATTTT. The encoded protein is CASSQNRGLTDTQYF. The full variable domain, rest sourced from reference TRBV7-2 and TRBJ2-3, is GAGVSQSPSNKVTEKGKDVELRCDPISGHTALYWYRQSLGQGLEFLIYFQGNSAPDKSGLPSDRFSAERTGGSVSTLTIQRTQQEDSAVYLCASSQNRGLTDTQYFGPGTRLTVL.

The V gene is TRBV6-5, the J gene TRBJ2-1; D may correspond to TRBD1 or TRBD2 (5 bases each). CDR3 length: 13 residues. V lost 1 base, J lost 6 bases, and 7 bases lay in between. Germline lookup yields CDR1 MNHEY and CDR2 SVGAGI. CDR3 region: CASSYWDRNEQFF. For the CDR3, the DNA is TGTGCCAGCAGTTACTGGGACCGCAATGAGCAGTTCTTC.

The chain combines TRBV7-2 with TRBJ1-5; D gene unclear. From germline, CDR1 is SGHTA and CDR2 FQGNSA. The germline V and J ends were trimmed by 1 base and 3 bases, with 4 bases remaining between them. This CDR3 has 13 residues. In nucleotides, the CDR3 is TGTGCCAGCAGCTTAGACTTCAATCAGCCCCAGCATTTT. This gives the protein CASSLDFNQPQHF.

This clone came up once. This chain connects TRBV19 to TRBJ2-1; TRBD1 matches at 9 bases. The J segment lost 2 bases and the V segment lost 3 bases, leaving 5 bases of the junction unmatched. This CDR3 is 16 amino acids long. Germline CDR1 reads LNHDA; CDR2 reads SQIVND (reference sequence). The CDR3 nucleotides are TGTGCCAGTAGTATTCCCTGGGACAGGGCCTACAATGAGCAGTTCTTC. This translates into CASSIPWDRAYNEQFF.

The V call is TRBV21-1, the J call TRBJ1-2. TRBV21-1 is a known pseudogene. The CDR3 totals 15 residues. CDR3 coding DNA: TGTGCCAGCATCCCACCGGGACCCCAGATTTGTGGCTACACCTTC. It yields the protein CASIPPGPQICGYTF.